The next 8 T cell receptor beta chains were all read from a single sample in a study of response to subunit inactivated influenza vaccine. TCRdb called the RT-PCR reads again in MiXCR, with one record for every CDR3 protein. The sample consists of approximately 680,000 distinct CDR3 sequences, approximately 15% of them appearing once. The specimen comprised PBMCs from blood, sampled roughly 12 days after vaccination. These receptors were collected from a man between 50 and 59 years old who received an inactivated influenza vaccine.

In its sample, this clonotype was seen a few times. The J gene is TRBJ2-7, the V gene TRBV19; 9 positions agree with TRBD1. V shed 6 bases and J 5 bases; nucleotides not matched to a gene: 11. The CDR3 runs 15 residues. Germline loops: CDR1 LNHDA, CDR2 SQIVND (reference sequence). The CDR3 protein is CASSPDRDREHEQYF. The CDR3 DNA is TGTGCCAGTAGCCCCGACCGGGACAGGGAACACGAGCAGTACTTC.

This clonotype was counted between two and nine times. V usage is TRBV5-1 and J usage is TRBJ2-7, with 9 nucleotides matching TRBD1. Germline CDR1 and CDR2: SGHRS and YFSETQ. The CDR3 sequence is 14 residues long. J gave up 6 bases and V 4 bases, and 8 bases lay outside the gene matches. The CDR3 DNA sequence: TGCGCCAGCAGCCCCGAACAGGGGGCAGGCGAGCAGTACTTC. Protein: CASSPEQGAGEQYF.

The chain joins TRBV28 to TRBJ1-1; D uncertain. The CDR3 has 12 amino acids. The germline CDR1 and CDR2 sequences are MDHEN and SYDVKM. V was trimmed by 10 bases and J by 3 bases, leaving 12 bases between them. Here the CDR3 reads CATRLRDTEAFF. The CDR3 DNA reads TGTGCCACCCGCCTTCGGGACACTGAAGCTTTCTTT.

A few counts support this clonotype. The V gene is TRBV20-1, the J gene TRBJ1-6; D gene uncertain. Germline-derived CDR1 and CDR2 are DFQATT and SNEGSKA (reference sequence). V was shortened by 3 bases and J by 7 bases, with 7 bases between the two germline ends. The CDR3 covers 12 residues. The CDR3 DNA reads TGCAGTGCTAGGGAGTCGAATTCACCCCTCCACTTT. This translates into CSARESNSPLHF.

The rearrangement links TRBV5-4 to TRBJ2-5; 10 bases are a match to TRBD2. Unmatched junction bases numbered 4, after V lost 1 base and J lost 4 bases. This CDR3 is 15 amino acids long. In germline, CDR1 is SGHNT, CDR2 YYREEE (reference sequence). DNA for the CDR3: TGTGCCAGCAGCTTGACGGGACTAGCGACAGAGACCCAGTACTTC. Residues: CASSLTGLATETQYF.

The V and J genes are TRBV11-2 and TRBJ1-6, with D perhaps matching TRBD1 (5 bases). Looked up from germline, CDR1 is SGHAT and CDR2 is FQNNGV. Between the trimmed V and J ends, which lost 5 bases and 11 bases, there was a span of 13 bases. The CDR3 runs to 13 residues. The CDR3 region is CASSPGGVTPLHF. CDR3 nucleotide sequence: TGTGCCAGCAGCCCCGGGGGAGTAACACCCCTCCACTTT.

The sample holds many counts of this clonotype. V usage is TRBV2 and J usage is TRBJ2-5, with D hard to call. The V and J ends lost 1 base and 1 base respectively, with 7 bases between them. This CDR3 spans 14 amino acids. Per the germline V gene, CDR1 is SNHLY and CDR2 is FYNNEI. The CDR3 DNA reads as TGTGCCAGCAGTGAAGTTGAGTTCCAAGAGACCCAGTACTTC. Protein sequence: CASSEVEFQETQYF.

This sequence joins TRBV5-5 and TRBJ1-1, with D tentatively TRBD1 (6 bases). Germline V gives CDR1 SGHKS, CDR2 YYEKEE (reference sequence). The CDR3 consists of 15 residues. The V end lost 6 bases, the J end lost 0 bases, and 15 bases lay between the germline ends. CDR3 region: CASILLGTMNTEAFF. The DNA of the CDR3 is TGTGCCAGCATTCTACTAGGGACAATGAACACTGAAGCTTTCTTT.